The entry that follows covers one TCR beta chain sequence. The V gene's germline CDR1 is MNHEY and CDR2 SVGAGI. The CDR3 covers 14 residues. The V gene lost 0 bases and the J gene lost 2 bases, with 7 bases spanning the gap. This specimen comes from a study of shared clonotypes between healthy human individuals. Naivety among CD8 cells was defined by CD45RO negativity and positive CCR7 selection, thereby excluding terminally differentiated effector memory CD45RA+ cells. This table comes from immunoSEQ multiplex PCR, and its TCRdb copy is limited to in-frame clones, with some not included. Among fewer than 1 million clones listed, 90% to 98% were seen once.

This TCR came from a man between 25 and 39 years old in good health. The chain links TRBV6-5 to TRBJ2-5; D is perhaps TRBD1 or TRBD2 (5 bases each). The sequencing input was naive CD8+ T cells sorted from blood. In nucleotides, the CDR3 is TGTGCCAGCAGTTACTCGGGGGTTCAAGAGACCCAGTACTTC. Encoded protein: CASSYSGVQETQYF.